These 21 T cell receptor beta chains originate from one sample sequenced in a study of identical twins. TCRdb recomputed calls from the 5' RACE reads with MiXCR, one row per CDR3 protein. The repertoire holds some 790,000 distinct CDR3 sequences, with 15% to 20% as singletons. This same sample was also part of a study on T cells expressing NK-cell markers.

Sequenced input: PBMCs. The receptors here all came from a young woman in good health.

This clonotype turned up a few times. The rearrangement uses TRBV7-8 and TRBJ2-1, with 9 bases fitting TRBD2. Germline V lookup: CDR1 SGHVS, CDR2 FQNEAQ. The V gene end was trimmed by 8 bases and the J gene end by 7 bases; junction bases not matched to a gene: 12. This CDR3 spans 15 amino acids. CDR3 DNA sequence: TGTGCCAGCGGCCTCGCGCTAGCGGGACTAAATGAGCAGTTCTTC. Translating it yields CASGLALAGLNEQFF.

CDR3 in DNA: TGTGCCAGCAGCTCCCGGGGTAGCGGGAACACCGGGGAGCTGTTTTTT. Its translation is CASSSRGSGNTGELFF. The chain is built from TRBV7-2 and TRBJ2-2, with D possibly matching TRBD2 (6 bases). This CDR3 comprises 16 residues. V was clipped by 4 bases and J by 1 base, with 13 bases between them. Germline CDR1 is SGHTA and CDR2 is FQGNSA.

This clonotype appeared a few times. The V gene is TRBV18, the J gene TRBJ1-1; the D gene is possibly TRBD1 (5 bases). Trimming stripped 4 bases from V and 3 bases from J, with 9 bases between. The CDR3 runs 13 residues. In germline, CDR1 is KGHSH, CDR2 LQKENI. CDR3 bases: TGTGCCAGCTCACAGGGGTTAGACACTGAAGCTTTCTTT. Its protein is CASSQGLDTEAFF.

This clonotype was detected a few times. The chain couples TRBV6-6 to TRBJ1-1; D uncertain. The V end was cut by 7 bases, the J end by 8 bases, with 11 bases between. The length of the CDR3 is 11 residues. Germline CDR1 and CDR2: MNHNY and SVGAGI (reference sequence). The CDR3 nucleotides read TGTGCCAGCAACCAGTCTTGGGAAGCTTTCTTT. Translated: CASNQSWEAFF.

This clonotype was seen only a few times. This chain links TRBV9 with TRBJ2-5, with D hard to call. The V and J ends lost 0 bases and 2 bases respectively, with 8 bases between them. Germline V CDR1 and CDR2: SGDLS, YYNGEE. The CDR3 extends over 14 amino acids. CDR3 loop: CASSVGTTQETQYF. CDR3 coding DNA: TGTGCCAGCAGCGTAGGGACCACGCAAGAGACCCAGTACTTC.

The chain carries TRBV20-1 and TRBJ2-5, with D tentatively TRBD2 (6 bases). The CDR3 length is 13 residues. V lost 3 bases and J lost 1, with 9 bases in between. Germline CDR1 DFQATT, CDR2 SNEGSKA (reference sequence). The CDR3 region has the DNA TGCAGTGCTAGCAGACTAGGCCAAGAGACCCAGTACTTC. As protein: CSASRLGQETQYF.

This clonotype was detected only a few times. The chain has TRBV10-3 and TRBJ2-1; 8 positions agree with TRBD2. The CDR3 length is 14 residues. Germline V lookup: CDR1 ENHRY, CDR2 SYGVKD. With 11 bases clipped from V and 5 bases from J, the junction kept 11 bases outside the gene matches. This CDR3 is CASRGGPGNNEQFF. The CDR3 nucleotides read TGTGCCTCTCGCGGGGGGCCGGGCAACAATGAGCAGTTCTTC.

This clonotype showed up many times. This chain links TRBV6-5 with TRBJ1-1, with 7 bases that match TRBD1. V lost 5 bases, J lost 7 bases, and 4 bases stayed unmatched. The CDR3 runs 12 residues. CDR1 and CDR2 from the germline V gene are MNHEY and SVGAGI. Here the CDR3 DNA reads TGTGCCAGCAGTAAACAGGGGTTTGAAGCTTTCTTT. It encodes CASSKQGFEAFF.

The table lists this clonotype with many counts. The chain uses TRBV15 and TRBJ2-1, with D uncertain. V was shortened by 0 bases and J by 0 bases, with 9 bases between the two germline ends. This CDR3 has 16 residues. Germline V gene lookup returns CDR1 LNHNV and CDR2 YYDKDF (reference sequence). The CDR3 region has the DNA TGTGCCACCAGCAGAGATGGCGGTCACTCCTACAATGAGCAGTTCTTC. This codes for CATSRDGGHSYNEQFF.

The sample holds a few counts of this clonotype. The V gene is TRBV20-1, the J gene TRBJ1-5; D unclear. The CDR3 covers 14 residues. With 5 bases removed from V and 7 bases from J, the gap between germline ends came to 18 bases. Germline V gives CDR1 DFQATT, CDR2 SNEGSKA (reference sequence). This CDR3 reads CSAGMGHPNQPQHF. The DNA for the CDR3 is TGCAGTGCTGGGATGGGCCACCCAAACCAGCCCCAGCATTTT.

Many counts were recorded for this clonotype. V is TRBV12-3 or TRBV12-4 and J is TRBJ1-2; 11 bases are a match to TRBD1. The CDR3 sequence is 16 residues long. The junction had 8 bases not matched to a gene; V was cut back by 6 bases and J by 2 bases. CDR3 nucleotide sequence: TGTGCCAGCAGGAGGACAGGGGGCTTTGGCAACTATGGCTACACCTTC. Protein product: CASRRTGGFGNYGYTF.

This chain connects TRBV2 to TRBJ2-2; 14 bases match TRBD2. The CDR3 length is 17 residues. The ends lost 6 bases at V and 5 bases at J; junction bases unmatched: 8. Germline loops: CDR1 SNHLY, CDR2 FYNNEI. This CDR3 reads CASRTGLAGVRTGELFF. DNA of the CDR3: TGTGCCAGCAGGACGGGACTAGCGGGAGTTCGTACCGGGGAGCTGTTTTTT.

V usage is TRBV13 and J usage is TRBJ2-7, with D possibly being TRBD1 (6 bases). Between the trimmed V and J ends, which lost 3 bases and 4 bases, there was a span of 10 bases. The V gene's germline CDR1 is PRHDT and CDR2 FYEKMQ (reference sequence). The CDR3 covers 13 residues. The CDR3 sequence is CASSFQGNYEQYF. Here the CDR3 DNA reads TGTGCCAGCAGCTTCCAGGGGAATTACGAGCAGTACTTC.

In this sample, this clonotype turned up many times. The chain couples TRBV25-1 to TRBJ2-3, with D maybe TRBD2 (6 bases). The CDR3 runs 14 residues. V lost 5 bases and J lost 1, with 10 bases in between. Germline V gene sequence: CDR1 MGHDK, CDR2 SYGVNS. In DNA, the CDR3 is TGTGCCAGCAGTAGGGGCGGGGGCACAGATACGCAGTATTTT. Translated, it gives CASSRGGGTDTQYF.

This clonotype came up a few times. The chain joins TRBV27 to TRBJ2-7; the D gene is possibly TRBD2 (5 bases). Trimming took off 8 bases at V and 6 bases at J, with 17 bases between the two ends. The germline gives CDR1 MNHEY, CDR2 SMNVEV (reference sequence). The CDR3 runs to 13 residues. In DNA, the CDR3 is TGTGCCAGCGGCCCCGGACTCGCGGCCGAGCAGTACTTC. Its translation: CASGPGLAAEQYF.

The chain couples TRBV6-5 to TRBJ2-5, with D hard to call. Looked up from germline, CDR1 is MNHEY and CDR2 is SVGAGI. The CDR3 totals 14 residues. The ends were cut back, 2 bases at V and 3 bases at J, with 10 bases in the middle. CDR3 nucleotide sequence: TGTGCCAGCAGTTACACGGACGTAGAAGAGACCCAGTACTTC. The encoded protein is CASSYTDVEETQYF.

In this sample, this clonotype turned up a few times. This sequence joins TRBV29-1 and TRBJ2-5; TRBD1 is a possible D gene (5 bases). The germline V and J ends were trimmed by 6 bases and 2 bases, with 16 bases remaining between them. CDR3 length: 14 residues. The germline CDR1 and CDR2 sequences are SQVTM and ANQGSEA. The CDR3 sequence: CSVRPLAGQETQYF. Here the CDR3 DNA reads TGCAGCGTCCGCCCACTGGCAGGGCAAGAGACCCAGTACTTC. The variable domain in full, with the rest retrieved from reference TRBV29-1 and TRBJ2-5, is SAVISQKPSRDICQRGTSLTIQCQVDSQVTMMFWYRQQPGQSLTLIATANQGSEATYESGFVIDKFPISRPNLTFSTLTVSNMSPEDSSIYLCSVRPLAGQETQYFGPGTRLLVL.

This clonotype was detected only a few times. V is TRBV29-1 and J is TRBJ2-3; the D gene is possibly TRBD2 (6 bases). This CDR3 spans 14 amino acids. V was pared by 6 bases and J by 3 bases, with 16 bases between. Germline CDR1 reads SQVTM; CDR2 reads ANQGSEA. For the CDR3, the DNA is TGCAGCGTATCACAGCGGGCGTCGACAGATACGCAGTATTTT. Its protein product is CSVSQRASTDTQYF.

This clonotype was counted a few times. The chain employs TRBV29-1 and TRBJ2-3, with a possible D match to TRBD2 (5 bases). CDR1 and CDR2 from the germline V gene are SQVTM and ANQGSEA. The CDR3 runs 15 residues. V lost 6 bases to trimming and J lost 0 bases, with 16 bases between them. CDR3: CSVPSRAASTDTQYF. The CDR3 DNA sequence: TGCAGCGTCCCGTCGCGGGCAGCGAGCACAGATACGCAGTATTTT.

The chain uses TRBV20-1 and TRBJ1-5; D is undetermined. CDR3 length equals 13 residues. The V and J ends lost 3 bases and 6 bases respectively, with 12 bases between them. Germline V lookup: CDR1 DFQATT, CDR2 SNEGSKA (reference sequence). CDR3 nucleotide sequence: TGCAGTGCTAGCCGGGAGGGCGGTCAGCCCCAGCATTTT. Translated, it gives CSASREGGQPQHF.

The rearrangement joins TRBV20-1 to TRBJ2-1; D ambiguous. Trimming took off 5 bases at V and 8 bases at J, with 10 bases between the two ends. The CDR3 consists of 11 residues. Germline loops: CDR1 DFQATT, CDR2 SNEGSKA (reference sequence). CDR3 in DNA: TGCAGTGCTTTAGCATTTGATGAGCAGTTCTTC. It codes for CSALAFDEQFF.